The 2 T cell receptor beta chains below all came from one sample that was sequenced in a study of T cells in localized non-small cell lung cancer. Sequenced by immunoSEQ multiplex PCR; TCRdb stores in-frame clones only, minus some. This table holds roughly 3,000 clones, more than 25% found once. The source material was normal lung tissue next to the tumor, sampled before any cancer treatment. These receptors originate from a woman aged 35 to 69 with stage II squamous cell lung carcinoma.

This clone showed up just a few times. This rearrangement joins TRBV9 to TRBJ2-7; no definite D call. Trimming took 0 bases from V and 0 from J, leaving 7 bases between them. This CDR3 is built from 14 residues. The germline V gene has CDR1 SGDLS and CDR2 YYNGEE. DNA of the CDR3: TGTGCCAGCAGCGTAGGCCCGGTCTCCTACGAGCAGTACTTC. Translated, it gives CASSVGPVSYEQYF.

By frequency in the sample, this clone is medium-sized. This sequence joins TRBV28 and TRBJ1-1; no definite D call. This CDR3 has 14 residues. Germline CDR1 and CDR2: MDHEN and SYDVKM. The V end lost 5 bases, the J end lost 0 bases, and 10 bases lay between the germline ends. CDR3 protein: CASSPSTLNTEAFF. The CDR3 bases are TGTGCCAGCAGTCCGTCGACCCTGAACACTGAAGCTTTCTTT.